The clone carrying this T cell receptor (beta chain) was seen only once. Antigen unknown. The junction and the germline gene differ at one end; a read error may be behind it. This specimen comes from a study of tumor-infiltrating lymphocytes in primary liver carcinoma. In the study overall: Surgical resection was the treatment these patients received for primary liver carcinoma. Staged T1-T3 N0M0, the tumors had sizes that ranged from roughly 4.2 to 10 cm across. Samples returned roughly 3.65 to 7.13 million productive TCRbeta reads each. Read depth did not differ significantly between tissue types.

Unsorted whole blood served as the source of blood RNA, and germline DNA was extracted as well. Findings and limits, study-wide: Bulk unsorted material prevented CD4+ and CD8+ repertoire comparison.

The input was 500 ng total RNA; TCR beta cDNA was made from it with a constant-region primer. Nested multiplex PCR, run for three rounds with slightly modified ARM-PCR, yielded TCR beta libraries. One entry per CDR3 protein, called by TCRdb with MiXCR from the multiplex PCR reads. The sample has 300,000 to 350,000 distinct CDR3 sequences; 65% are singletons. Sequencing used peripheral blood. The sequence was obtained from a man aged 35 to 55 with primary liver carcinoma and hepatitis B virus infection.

As DNA, the CDR3 is TGTACCAGTACCCCGAGGGGCTCCTTGTCCTACAATGAGAAGTTCTTC. It translates to CTSTPRGSLSYNEKFF. The chain couples TRBV11-2 to TRBJ2-1; D may correspond to TRBD1 or TRBD2 (5 bases each). CDR3 length: 16 residues. Germline CDR1 reads SGHAT; CDR2 reads FQNNGV.